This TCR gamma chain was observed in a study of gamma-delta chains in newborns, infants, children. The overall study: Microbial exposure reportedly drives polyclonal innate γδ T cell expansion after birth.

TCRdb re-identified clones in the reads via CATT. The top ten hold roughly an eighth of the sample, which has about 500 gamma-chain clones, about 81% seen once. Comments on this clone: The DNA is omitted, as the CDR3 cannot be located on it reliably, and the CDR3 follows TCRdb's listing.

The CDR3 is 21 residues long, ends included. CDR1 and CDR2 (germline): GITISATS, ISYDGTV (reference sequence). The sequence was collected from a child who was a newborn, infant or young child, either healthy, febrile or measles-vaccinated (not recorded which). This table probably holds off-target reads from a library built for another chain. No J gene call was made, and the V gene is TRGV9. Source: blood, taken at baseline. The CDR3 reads CASRCSWDTRQMFFGTGIKLF.